This T cell receptor (beta chain) was profiled in a study of sequential checkpoint blockade in melanoma. Study-level background: First-line arms were nivolumab then ipilimumab, or the reverse, randomized 1:1.

Sequencing was performed with immunoSEQ multiplex PCR; in TCRdb, only in-frame clones are kept and a portion is missing. The sample yields 20,000 to 25,000 clones, nearly 70% seen once. As to treatment: randomized to nivolumab then ipilimumab (arm A) or the reverse (arm B). None of the patients previously received DNA-damaging chemotherapy. CDR3 size: 16 residues. CDR1 SGHVS and CDR2 FQNEAQ come from the germline V gene. The ends lost 5 bases at V and 0 bases at J; junction bases unmatched: 7. This clone was picked up a small number of times. The V gene is TRBV7-8, the J gene TRBJ1-5; TRBD1 matches at 7 bases. The input for sequencing was CD8+ T cells sorted from blood (inferred from file names), taken from a patient given nivolumab and ipilimumab in sequence. The TCR was taken from a human donor with melanoma. The CDR3 is CASSAHRGHSNQPQHF. As DNA, the CDR3 is TGTGCCAGCAGCGCCCACAGGGGTCATAGCAATCAGCCCCAGCATTTT.